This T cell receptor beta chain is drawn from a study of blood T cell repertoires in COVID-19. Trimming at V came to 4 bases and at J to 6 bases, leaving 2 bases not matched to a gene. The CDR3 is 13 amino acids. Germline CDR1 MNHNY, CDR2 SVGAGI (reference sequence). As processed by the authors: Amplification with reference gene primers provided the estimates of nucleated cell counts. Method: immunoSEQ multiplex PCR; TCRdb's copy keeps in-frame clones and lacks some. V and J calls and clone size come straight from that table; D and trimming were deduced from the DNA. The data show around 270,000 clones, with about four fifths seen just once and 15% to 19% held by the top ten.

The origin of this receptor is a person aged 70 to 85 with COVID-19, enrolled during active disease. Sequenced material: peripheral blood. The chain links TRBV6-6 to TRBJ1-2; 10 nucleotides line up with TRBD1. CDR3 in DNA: TGTGCCAGCAGTTTAGGACAGGGGGATGGCTACACCTTC. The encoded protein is CASSLGQGDGYTF.